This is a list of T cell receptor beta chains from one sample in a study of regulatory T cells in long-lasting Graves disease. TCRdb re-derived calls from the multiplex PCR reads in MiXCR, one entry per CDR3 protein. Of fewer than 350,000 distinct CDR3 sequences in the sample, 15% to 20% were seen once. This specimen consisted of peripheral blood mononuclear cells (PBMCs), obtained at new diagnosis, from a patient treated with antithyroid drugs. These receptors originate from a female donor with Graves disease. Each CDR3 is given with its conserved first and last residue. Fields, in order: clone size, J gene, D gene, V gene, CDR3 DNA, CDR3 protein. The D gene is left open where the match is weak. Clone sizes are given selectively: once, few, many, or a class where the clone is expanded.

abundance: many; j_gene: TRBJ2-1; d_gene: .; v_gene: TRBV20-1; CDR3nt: TGCAGTGCTAGAGAGGACGGGAGAGTAACCTACAATGAGCAGTTCTTC; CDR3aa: CSAREDGRVTYNEQFF
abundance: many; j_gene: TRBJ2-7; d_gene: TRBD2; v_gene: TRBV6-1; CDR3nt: TGTGCCGCGGTAGCGGGATTCAACGAGCAGTACTTC; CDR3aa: CAAVAGFNEQYF
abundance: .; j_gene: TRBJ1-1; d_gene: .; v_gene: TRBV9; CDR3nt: TGTGCCAGCATACTCGTAGGGATAAGAGATGAAGCTTTCTTT; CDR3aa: CASILVGIRDEAFF
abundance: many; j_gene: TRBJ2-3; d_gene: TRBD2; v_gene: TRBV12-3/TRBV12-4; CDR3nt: TGTGCCAGCTGTCGGGCGGGAGTCATTGGAGATACGCAGTATTTT; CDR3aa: CASCRAGVIGDTQYF
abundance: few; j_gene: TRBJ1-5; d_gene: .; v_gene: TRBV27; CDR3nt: TGTGCCAGCAGTTTATCTGACCTTGGGCCCCAGCATTTT; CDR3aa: CASSLSDLGPQHF
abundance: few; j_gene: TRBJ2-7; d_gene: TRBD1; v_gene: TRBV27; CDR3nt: TGTGCCAGCAGTCCCGCGACAGGGGCCTACGAGCAGTACTTC; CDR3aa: CASSPATGAYEQYF
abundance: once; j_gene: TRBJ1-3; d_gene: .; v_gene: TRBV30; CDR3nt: TGTGCCTGGAGTCGGGGCCGAATCTGTGGAAACACCATATATTTT; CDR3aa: CAWSRGRICGNTIYF
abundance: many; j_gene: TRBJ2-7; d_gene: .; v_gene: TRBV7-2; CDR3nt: TGTGCCAGCAGCTTATCTCCGGTACGGACCTACGAGCAGTACTTC; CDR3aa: CASSLSPVRTYEQYF
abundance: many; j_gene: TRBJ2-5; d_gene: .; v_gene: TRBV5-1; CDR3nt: TGCGCCAGCAGCTTGGGGGCCATGTCAGAGACCCAGTACTTC; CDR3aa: CASSLGAMSETQYF
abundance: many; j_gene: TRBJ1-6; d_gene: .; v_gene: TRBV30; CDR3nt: TGTGCCTGGAGTTCACCAAGGACGGTGGTCGATAATTCACCCCTCCACTTT; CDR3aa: CAWSSPRTVVDNSPLHF
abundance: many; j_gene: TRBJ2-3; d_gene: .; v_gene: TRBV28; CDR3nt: TGTGCCAGCAGCCTATACCCTAGGGGCGTATTCCCAGATACGCAGTATTTT; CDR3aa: CASSLYPRGVFPDTQYF
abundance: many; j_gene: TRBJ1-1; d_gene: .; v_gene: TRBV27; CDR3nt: TGTGCCAGCAGCCCACGGGGGGGGGGGCCACTGGACACTGAAGCTTTCTTT; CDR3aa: CASSPRGGGPLDTEAFF
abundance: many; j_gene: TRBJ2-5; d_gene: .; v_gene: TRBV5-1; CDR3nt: TGTGCCAGCAGTTACTCCGGAGAAGAGACCCAGTACTTC; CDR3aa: CASSYSGEETQYF
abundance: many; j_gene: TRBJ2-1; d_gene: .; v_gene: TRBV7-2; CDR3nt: TGTGCCAGCAGCGCTACTTGGAGCTCCTACAATGAGCAGTTCTTC; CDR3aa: CASSATWSSYNEQFF
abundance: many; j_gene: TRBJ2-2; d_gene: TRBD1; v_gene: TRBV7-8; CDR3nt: TGTGCCAGCAGCCCTGGACAGGGTTACACCGGGGAGCTGTTTTTT; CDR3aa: CASSPGQGYTGELFF
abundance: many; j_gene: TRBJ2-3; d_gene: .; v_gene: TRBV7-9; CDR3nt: TGTGCCAGCAGAGACGGCACAGATACGCAGTATTTT; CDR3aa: CASRDGTDTQYF
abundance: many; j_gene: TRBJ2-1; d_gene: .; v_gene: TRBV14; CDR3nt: TGTGCCAGCAGCCAAGAGGTCTGGGGGCGTTATTACAATGAGCAGTTCTTC; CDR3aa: CASSQEVWGRYYNEQFF
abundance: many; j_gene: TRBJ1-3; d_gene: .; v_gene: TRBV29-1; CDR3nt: TGCAGCGTTTCTCTTGGAAACACCATATATTTT; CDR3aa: CSVSLGNTIYF
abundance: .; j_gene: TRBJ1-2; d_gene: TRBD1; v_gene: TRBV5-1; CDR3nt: TGCGCCAGCAGCAAAACCGAAATCTTGACAGGGAATGGCTACACCTTC; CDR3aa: CASSKTEILTGNGYTF
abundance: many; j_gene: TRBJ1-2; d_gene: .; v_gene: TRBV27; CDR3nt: TGTGCCAGCAGTTTCGGCGGGAATCTTAATAAGGGCTACACCTTC; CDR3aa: CASSFGGNLNKGYTF
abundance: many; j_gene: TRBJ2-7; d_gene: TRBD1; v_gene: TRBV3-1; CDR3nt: TGTGCCAGCAGCCCCGGGGACAGTCAATACGAGCAGTACTTC; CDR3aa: CASSPGDSQYEQYF
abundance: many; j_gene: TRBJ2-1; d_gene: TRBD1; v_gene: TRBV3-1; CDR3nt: TGTGCCAGCAGCTACAGGGGGAGACTAAACAATGAGCAGTTCTTC; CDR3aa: CASSYRGRLNNEQFF
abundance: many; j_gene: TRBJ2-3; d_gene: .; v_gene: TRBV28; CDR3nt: TGTGCCAGCAGGAGGAGAGCTACCACAGATACGCAGTATTTT; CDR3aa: CASRRRATTDTQYF
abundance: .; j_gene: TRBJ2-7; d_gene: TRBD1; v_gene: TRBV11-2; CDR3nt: TGTGCCAGCAGTCTCACAGGGGGAGCTATGACCTACGAGCAGTACTTC; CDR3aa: CASSLTGGAMTYEQYF
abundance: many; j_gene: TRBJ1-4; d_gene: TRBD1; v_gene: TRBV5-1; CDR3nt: TGCGCCAGCAGCCGGGACAGGCTAAATGAAAAACTGTTTTTT; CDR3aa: CASSRDRLNEKLFF
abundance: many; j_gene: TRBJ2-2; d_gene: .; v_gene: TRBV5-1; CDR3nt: TGTGCCAGCAGCTTAGGCGAGACGACCGGGGAGCTGTTTTTT; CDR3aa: CASSLGETTGELFF
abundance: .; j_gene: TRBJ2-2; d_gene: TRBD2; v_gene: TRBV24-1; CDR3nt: TGTGCCACCAGACCTACTAGCGGGGCGAACACCGGGGAGCTGTTTTTT; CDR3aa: CATRPTSGANTGELFF
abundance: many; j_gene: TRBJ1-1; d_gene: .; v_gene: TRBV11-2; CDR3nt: TGTGCCAGCAGCTCTAGAGGTACTGAAGCTTTCTTT; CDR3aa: CASSSRGTEAFF
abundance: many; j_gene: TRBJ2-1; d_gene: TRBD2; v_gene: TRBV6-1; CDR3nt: TGTGCCAGCAGGGATGGACTAGCAAGACACAATGAGCAGTTCTTC; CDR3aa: CASRDGLARHNEQFF
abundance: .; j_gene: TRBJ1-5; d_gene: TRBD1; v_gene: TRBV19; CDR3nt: TGTGCCAGTAGTATAAGGGACAGCCTGGAGCCCCAGCATTTT; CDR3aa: CASSIRDSLEPQHF
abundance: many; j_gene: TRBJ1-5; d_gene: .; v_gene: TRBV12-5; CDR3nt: TGTGCTAGTGGTCGGACAGTCGAGGGTAGCAATCAGCCCCAGCATTTT; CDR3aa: CASGRTVEGSNQPQHF
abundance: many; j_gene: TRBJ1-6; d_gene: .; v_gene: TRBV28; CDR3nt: TGTGCCAGCAGCTACCCACAGGGTTATAATTCACCCCTCCACTTT; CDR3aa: CASSYPQGYNSPLHF
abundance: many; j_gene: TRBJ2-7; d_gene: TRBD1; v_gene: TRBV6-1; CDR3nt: TGTGCCAGCAGTCTCAGGGGGAAAGACTCCTACGAGCAGTACTTC; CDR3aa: CASSLRGKDSYEQYF
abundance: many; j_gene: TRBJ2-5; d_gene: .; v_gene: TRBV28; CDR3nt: TGTGCCAGCAGGGCCCCCCCAGCGTGGGGGGAGACCCAGTACTTC; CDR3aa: CASRAPPAWGETQYF
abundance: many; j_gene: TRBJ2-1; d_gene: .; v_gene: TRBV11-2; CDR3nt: TGTGCCAGCAGCCGCGACCCATTGGAGGGATTGTTCTTC; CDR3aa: CASSRDPLEGLFF
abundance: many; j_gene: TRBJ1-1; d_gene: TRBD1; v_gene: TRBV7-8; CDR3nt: TGTGCCAGCAGCGCGCTGGGACAGGCCCTAAACACTGAAGCTTTCTTT; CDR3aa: CASSALGQALNTEAFF
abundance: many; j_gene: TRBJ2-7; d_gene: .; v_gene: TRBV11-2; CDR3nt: TGTGCCAGCAGCTTAGGTGTTTACGCCTACGAGCAGTACTTC; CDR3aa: CASSLGVYAYEQYF
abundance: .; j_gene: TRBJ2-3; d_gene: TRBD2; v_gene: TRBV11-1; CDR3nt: TGTGCCAGTACCGGACTAGCGGCGGCAGATACGCAGTATTTT; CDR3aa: CASTGLAAADTQYF
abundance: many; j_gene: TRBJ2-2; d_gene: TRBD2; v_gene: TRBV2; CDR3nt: TGTGCCAGCACTTCTACGGGACTAGCGGGCACCGGGGAGCTGTTTTTT; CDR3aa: CASTSTGLAGTGELFF
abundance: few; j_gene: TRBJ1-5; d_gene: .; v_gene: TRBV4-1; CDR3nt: TGCGCCAGCAGCCAGGGGAAGGGTCAGCCCCAGCATTTT; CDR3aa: CASSQGKGQPQHF
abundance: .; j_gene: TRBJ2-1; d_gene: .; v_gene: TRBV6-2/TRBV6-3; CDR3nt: TGTGCCAGCAGTTACTCCCTGATGAGAGCTCTTTACAATGAGCAGCTCTTC; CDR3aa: CASSYSLMRALYNEQLF
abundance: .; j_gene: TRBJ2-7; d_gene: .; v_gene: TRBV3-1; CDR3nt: TGTGCCAGCAGCCAAGATGGAGCGGAGAGCTCCTACGAGCAGTACTTC; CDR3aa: CASSQDGAESSYEQYF
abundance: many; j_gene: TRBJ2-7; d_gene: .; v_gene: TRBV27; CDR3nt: TGTGCCAGCAGTTCACACACAGGTTCCTACGAGCAGTACTTC; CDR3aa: CASSSHTGSYEQYF
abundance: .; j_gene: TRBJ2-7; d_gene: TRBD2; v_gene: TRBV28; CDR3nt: TGTGCCAGCAGTTTGGGGACTAGCGGGAGTTTCCGCGACGAGCAGTACTTC; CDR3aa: CASSLGTSGSFRDEQYF
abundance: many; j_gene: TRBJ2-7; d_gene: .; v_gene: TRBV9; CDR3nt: TGTGCCAGCAGCGCCGACTCGACGAGCTCCTACGAGCAGTACTTC; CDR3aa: CASSADSTSSYEQYF
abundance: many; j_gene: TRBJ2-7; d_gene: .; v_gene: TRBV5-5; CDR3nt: TGTGCCAGCAGCTTGAATCCAGGGAGGTCCTACGAGCAGTACTTC; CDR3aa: CASSLNPGRSYEQYF
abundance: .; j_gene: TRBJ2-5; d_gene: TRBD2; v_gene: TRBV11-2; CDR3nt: TGTGCCAGCAGCCGAACTAGCGGGGGGGGCTTTCAAGAGACCCAGTACTTC; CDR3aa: CASSRTSGGGFQETQYF
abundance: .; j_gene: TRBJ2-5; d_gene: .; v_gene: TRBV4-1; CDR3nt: TGCGCCAGCTCCGCAGGGACTCAGCAAGAGACCCAGTACTTC; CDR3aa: CASSAGTQQETQYF
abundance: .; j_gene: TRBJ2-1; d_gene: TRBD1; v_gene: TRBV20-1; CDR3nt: TGCAGTGCTAGGGGTTCGGAGACAGGGACCTACAATGAGCAGTTCTTC; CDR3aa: CSARGSETGTYNEQFF
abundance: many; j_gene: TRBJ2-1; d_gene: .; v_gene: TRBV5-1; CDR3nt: TGCGCCAGCAGCTGGGGGGACAGAGAAAATGAGCAGTTCTTC; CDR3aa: CASSWGDRENEQFF
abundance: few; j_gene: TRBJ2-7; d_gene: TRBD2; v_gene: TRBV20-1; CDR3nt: TGCAGTGCTTCGAAACCGGGAGGTTTATACGAGCAGTACTTC; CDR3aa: CSASKPGGLYEQYF
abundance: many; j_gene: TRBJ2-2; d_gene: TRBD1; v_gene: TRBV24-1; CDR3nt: TGTGCCACCAGTGATAACGGACAGGGAGTCACCGGGGAGCTGTTTTTT; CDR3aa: CATSDNGQGVTGELFF
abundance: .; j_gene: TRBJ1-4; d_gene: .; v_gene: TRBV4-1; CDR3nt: TGCGCCAGCAGCCAAGATAGTGGGGGGCTGGAAGAAAAACTGTTTTTT; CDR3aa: CASSQDSGGLEEKLFF
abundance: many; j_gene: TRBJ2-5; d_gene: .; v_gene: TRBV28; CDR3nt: TGTGCCAGCAGTCGACAGTCAGAGACCCAGTACTTC; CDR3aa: CASSRQSETQYF
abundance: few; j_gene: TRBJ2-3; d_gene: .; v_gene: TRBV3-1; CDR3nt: TGTGCCAGCAGCCCCGGTCCTGGTAACTCGCATTACACAGATACGCAGTATTTT; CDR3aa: CASSPGPGNSHYTDTQYF
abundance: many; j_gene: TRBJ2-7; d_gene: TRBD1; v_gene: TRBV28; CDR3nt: TGTGCGGAGGGACAGGGTACCTACGAGCAGTACTTC; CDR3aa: CAEGQGTYEQYF
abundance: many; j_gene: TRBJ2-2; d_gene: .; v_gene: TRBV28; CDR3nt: TGTGCCAGCAGTTTAAAGGGGTCGCCCGGGGAGCTGTTTTTT; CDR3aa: CASSLKGSPGELFF
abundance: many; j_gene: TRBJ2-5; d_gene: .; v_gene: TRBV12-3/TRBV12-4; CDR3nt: TGTGCCAGCAGTTACGGACAGAACCAAGAGACCCAGTACTTC; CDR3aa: CASSYGQNQETQYF
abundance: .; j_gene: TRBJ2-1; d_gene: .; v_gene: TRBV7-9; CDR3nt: TGTGCCAGCAGCACCATCCGGGTAATCTCTTTGGGAGAGGAACCGTATGAGCAGTTCTTC; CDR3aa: CASSTIRVISLGEEPYEQFF
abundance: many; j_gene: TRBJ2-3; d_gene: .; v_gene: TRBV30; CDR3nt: TGTGCCTGGAGTGTAGTCGGAGATACGCAGTATTTT; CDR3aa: CAWSVVGDTQYF